Listed below are T cell receptor beta chains from one sample, sequenced in a study of neurological immune-mediated disorders. TCRdb reanalysed the 5' RACE reads using MiXCR and keeps one entry per CDR3 protein. The sample shows tens of thousands of distinct CDR3 sequences, less than 6% of them seen only once. Source material: PBMCs. These receptors were taken from a woman aged 45-60 years with multiple sclerosis. Both conserved end residues are part of each CDR3. D genes are given only for firm matches. A row's size may be missing; if present it is once, few, many or a size class.

cdr3_nt	cdr3_aa	d_call	j_call	v_call	clone_size
TGCAGTGCTAGACTAGGGACCCAGCCCCAGCATTTT	CSARLGTQPQHF	NA	TRBJ1-5	TRBV20-1	many
TGTGCCAGCAGCATGGGGACGGGACAGGGGGCCTACGAGCAGTACTTC	CASSMGTGQGAYEQYF	TRBD1	TRBJ2-7	TRBV11-3	many
TGTGCCAGCAGCCAATTCCCGACTAGCACAGATACGCAGTATTTT	CASSQFPTSTDTQYF	NA	TRBJ2-3	TRBV7-3	many
TGTGCCAGCAGTTTATCAGGGGCTAGCAATCAGCCCCAGCATTTT	CASSLSGASNQPQHF	NA	TRBJ1-5	TRBV12-3/TRBV12-4	many
TGTGCCAGCAGTTTATCGGCATCCATGAACACTGAAGCTTTCTTT	CASSLSASMNTEAFF	NA	TRBJ1-1	TRBV27	many
TGCAGTGCTAGAGTGGCGCCACCGAATAGCAATCAGCCCCAGAATTTT	CSARVAPPNSNQPQNF	NA	TRBJ1-5	TRBV20-1	NA
TGTGCCAGCAGTTTGTACCTCACCGGGGAGCTGTTTTTT	CASSLYLTGELFF	NA	TRBJ2-2	TRBV12-3/TRBV12-4	many
TGCAGTGCTGCACGGCAGGGTGAAAAACTGTTTTTT	CSAARQGEKLFF	NA	TRBJ1-4	TRBV20-1	many
TGTGCCAGCAGCTTGAACATCGGGGAGCTGTTTTTT	CASSLNIGELFF	NA	TRBJ2-2	TRBV3-1	many
TGTGCCAGCAGTTACCGAGAAACGGAGCTGTTTTTT	CASSYRETELFF	NA	TRBJ2-2	TRBV6-2/TRBV6-3	many
TGTGCCACCAGTGATCCGCGGGACAGAGGCTACGAGCAGTACTTC	CATSDPRDRGYEQYF	NA	TRBJ2-7	TRBV24-1	many
TGTGCCAGCAGTTTAAAAGGGATCGGCAATCAGCCCCAGAATTTT	CASSLKGIGNQPQNF	NA	TRBJ1-5	TRBV12-3/TRBV12-4	many
TGTGCCAGCAGCTCGAGGGGTGCCTACGAGCAGTACTTC	CASSSRGAYEQYF	NA	TRBJ2-7	TRBV7-2	many
TGCGCCAGCAGTGAGTCTGGTTTTCAGCCCCAGAATTTT	CASSESGFQPQNF	NA	TRBJ1-5	TRBV10-1	NA
TGTGCCAGCAGTTTACAGGGGGTTAATGAAAAACTGTTTTTT	CASSLQGVNEKLFF	TRBD1	TRBJ1-4	TRBV6-6	many
TGTGCCAGCAGCCGCGGCGGGGGAGTGGATACGCAGTATTTT	CASSRGGGVDTQYF	TRBD2	TRBJ2-3	TRBV14	many
TGTGCCAGCAGCTTAGGTCGTAGCGGGGTTCTAAATGAGCAGTTCTTC	CASSLGRSGVLNEQFF	TRBD2	TRBJ2-1	TRBV7-9	many
TGCGCCAGCACCGGGGGGTATCCTAGCACAGATACGCAGTATTTT	CASTGGYPSTDTQYF	TRBD2	TRBJ2-3	TRBV5-1	few
TGTGCCAGCAGGCCTCCGGGCCCTCAAGAGGGCTACACCTTC	CASRPPGPQEGYTF	NA	TRBJ1-2	TRBV6-6	few
TGTGCCAGCAGTCCCGGGACAGGGTTCGATGAGCAGTTCTTC	CASSPGTGFDEQFF	TRBD1	TRBJ2-1	TRBV6-2/TRBV6-3	many
TGTGCCAGCAGTCCCCCCGGGACAGTCTACGAGCAGTACTTC	CASSPPGTVYEQYF	TRBD1	TRBJ2-7	TRBV28	many
TGTGCCAGTAGTATAGTGGCTGACTCCTACGAGCAGTACTTC	CASSIVADSYEQYF	NA	TRBJ2-7	TRBV19	few
TGCAGTGCTAATGAGCGGGGGGACTACAATGAGCAGTTCTTC	CSANERGDYNEQFF	TRBD2	TRBJ2-1	TRBV20-1	many
TGTGCCAGCAGTTTCCAGGGGTATAGCAATCAGCCCCAGAATTTT	CASSFQGYSNQPQNF	NA	TRBJ1-5	TRBV12-3/TRBV12-4	medium-sized
TGCGCCAGCAGCCTATCCGGGACAAACAATGAGCAGTTCTTC	CASSLSGTNNEQFF	NA	TRBJ2-1	TRBV5-1	many
TGTGCCAGCAGGCCCCAGACAGGGGGAGAAGATACGCAGTATTTT	CASRPQTGGEDTQYF	TRBD1	TRBJ2-3	TRBV7-2	few
TGCAGTGCTCCTCCTGTCGAGGGACAGATGGTCACAGATACGCAGTATTTT	CSAPPVEGQMVTDTQYF	TRBD1	TRBJ2-3	TRBV20-1	once
TGCGCCAGCAGCCTGTGGGGACAGGAGGGTGAAAAACTGTTTTTT	CASSLWGQEGEKLFF	TRBD1	TRBJ1-4	TRBV5-1	many
TGCGCCAGCAGCTTGGCCGAGCGGCTAGCGGGTGGTGAGCAGTTCTTC	CASSLAERLAGGEQFF	TRBD2	TRBJ2-1	TRBV5-1	many
TGTGCCAGCAGCTTAGGGGCAGGGGATATCTTCTTC	CASSLGAGDIFF	NA	TRBJ1-2	TRBV7-9	many
TGTGCCACCCTAGCGGGGGGGCGAAATGAGCAGTTCTTC	CATLAGGRNEQFF	TRBD2	TRBJ2-1	TRBV3-1	many
TGTGCCAGTAGTATAGACTGGGGGACTGAAGCTTTCTTT	CASSIDWGTEAFF	NA	TRBJ1-1	TRBV19	NA
TGTGCCAGCACCCCATTGGTCCCAGATACGCAGTATTTT	CASTPLVPDTQYF	NA	TRBJ2-3	TRBV7-2	many